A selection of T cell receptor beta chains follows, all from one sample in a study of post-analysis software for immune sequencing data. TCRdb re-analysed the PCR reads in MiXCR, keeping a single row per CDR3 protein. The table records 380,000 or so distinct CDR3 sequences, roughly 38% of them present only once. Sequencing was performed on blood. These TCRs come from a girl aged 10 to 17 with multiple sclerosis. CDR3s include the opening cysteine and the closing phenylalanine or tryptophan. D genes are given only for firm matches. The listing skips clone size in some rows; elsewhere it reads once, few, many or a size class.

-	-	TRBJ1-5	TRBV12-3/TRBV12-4	TGTGCCAGCAGTCTACGGGATATCAATCAGCCCCAGCATTTT	CASSLRDINQPQHF
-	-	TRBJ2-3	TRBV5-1	TGCGCCAGCAGCGGGGACCGCACAGATACGCAGTATTTT	CASSGDRTDTQYF
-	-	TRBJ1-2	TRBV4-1	TGCGCCAGCAGCCCTACGCCAGGGATCGAAGGCTACACCTTC	CASSPTPGIEGYTF
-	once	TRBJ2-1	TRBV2	TGTGCCAGCAGTGAAGGGGTAGCAGGTGGATTCCATGAGCAGTTCTTC	CASSEGVAGGFHEQFF
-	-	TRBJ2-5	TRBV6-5	TGTGCCAGCAGTTCCCGCAAGGATCATGAGACCCAGTACTTC	CASSSRKDHETQYF
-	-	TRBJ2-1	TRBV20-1	TGCAGTGCTAGTTGGTCTAGCGAAGTGGATGAGCAGTTCTTC	CSASWSSEVDEQFF
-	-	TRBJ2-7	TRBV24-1	TGTGCCACCAGTGCCGCGACAGGCCAAATCTACGAGCAGTACTTC	CATSAATGQIYEQYF
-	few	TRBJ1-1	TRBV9	TGTGCCAGCAGCGTAGGCCACAGCCACCACCTGAACACTGAAGCTTTCTTT	CASSVGHSHHLNTEAFF
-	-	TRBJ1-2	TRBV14	TGTGCCAGCAGATTGACAGGCCGACCCTATGGCTACACCTTC	CASRLTGRPYGYTF
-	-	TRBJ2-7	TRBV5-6	TGTGCCAGCAGCCTCATTAGGACAGACGAGCAGTACTTC	CASSLIRTDEQYF
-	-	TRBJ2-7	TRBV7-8	TGTGCCAGCAGCTACTTCGGCCCCTCCTACGAGCAGTACTTC	CASSYFGPSYEQYF
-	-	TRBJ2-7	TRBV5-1	TGCGCCAGCAGCTTGGAAGGGGCTAGCAATGGGAATTCCCAGTACTTC	CASSLEGASNGNSQYF
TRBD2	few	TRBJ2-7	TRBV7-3	TGTGCCAGCAGCTTGTCGGGGACTAGCGGCTACAATGAGCAGTACTTC	CASSLSGTSGYNEQYF
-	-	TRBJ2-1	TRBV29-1	TGCAGCGTTGAGGGGTGGGACACTAGCTCCTACAATGAGCAGTTCTTC	CSVEGWDTSSYNEQFF
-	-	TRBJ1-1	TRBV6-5	TGTGCCAGCAGATTGCTCCAGGAGAACACTGAAGCTTTCTTT	CASRLLQENTEAFF
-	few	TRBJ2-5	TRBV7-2	TGTGCCAGCAGCTTCCGAGGAGAGACCCAGTACTTC	CASSFRGETQYF
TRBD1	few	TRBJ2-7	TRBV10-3	TGTGCCTACTCCCCGGGACAGGGCTACGAGCAGTACTTC	CAYSPGQGYEQYF
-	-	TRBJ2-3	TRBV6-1	TGTGCCAGCAGTGAAGGACACCTAACTAGCACAGATACGCAGTATTTT	CASSEGHLTSTDTQYF
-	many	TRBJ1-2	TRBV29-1	TGCAGCGTGCCCAATAAACCGGACTATGGCTACACCTTC	CSVPNKPDYGYTF
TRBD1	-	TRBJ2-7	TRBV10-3	TGTGCCATCAGGGGACAGGGGAGCTACGAGCAGTACTTC	CAIRGQGSYEQYF
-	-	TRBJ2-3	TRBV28	TGTGCCAGCGTGGGCTGGGGGGGCCCTACTGGTGCTCGCACAGATACGCAGTATTTT	CASVGWGGPTGARTDTQYF
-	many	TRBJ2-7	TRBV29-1	TGCAGCGTTGGACAGACTAGCTCCTACGAGCAGTACTTC	CSVGQTSSYEQYF
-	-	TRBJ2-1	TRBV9	TGTGCCAGCAGCGCCCTCCAGGGGGCTAGCGGGGAGAATGAGCAGTTCTTC	CASSALQGASGENEQFF
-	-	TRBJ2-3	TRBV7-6	TGTGCCAGCAGCCCCGGGTCTCGCACAGATACGCAGTATTTT	CASSPGSRTDTQYF
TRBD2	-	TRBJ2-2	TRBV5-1	TGCGCCGGCAGCTCGAGACTAGCGGGGGTAGACACCGGGGAGCTGTTTTTT	CAGSSRLAGVDTGELFF
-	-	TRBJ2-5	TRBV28	TGTGCCAGCAGCCACCCCAGGGTCTCATGGTCCCAAGAGACCCAGTACTTC	CASSHPRVSWSQETQYF
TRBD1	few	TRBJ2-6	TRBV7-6	TGTGCCAGCAGCCTAGGGACAGGGGCGGCTGGGGCCAACGTCCTGACTTTC	CASSLGTGAAGANVLTF
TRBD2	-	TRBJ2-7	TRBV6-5	TGTGTCAGCAGTTTGAAGGCGGGGGGCCCGCAGGCCCAGTACTTC	CVSSLKAGGPQAQYF
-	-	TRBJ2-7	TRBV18	TGTGCCAGCTCACCACTAGCGGCGGCTCAAGTCGAGCAGTACTTC	CASSPLAAAQVEQYF
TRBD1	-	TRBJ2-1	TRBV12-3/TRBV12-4	TGTGCCAGCACCACAGGGGGTAATCAGCAGTTCTTC	CASTTGGNQQFF
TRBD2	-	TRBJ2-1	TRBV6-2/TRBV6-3	TGTGCCAGCAGGGGGTGGCGGGGGGCTTACAATGAGCAGTTCTTC	CASRGWRGAYNEQFF
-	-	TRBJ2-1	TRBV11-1	TGTGCCAGCAGCTTCAGGCAGGGAGGCCGGGGGGCCGATAGGCGGACGGACTCTCGGAAGCAGTTCTTC	CASSFRQGGRGADRRTDSRKQFF
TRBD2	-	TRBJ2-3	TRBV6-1	TGTGCCAGCAGGAGAGCGGGGGGGCTTTGGGGAGATACGCAGTATTTT	CASRRAGGLWGDTQYF
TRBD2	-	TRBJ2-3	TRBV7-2	TGTGCCAGCAGCTCCACTAGCGGGGGGACGTATACGCAGTATTTT	CASSSTSGGTYTQYF
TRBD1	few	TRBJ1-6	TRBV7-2	TGTGCCAGCAGCTCCACAGGGGGATGGTCCTATAATTCACCCCTCCACTTT	CASSSTGGWSYNSPLHF
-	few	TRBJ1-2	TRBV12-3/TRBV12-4	TGTGCCAGCAGTTTAACGAGATTACAGAATGGCTACACCTTC	CASSLTRLQNGYTF
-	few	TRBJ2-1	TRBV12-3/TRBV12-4	TGTGCCAGCACCCCGGGGCAGGGGGGATACAATGAGCAGTTCTTC	CASTPGQGGYNEQFF
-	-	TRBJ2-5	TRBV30	TGTGCCTGGAGTGTACTGGTGACTACCCAAGAGACCCAGTACTTC	CAWSVLVTTQETQYF
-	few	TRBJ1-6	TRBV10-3	TGTGCCACCCAAATCGTCGTCGAGGAGACCCTCCACTTT	CATQIVVEETLHF
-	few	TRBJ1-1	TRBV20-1	TGCAGTGCTAGGCCGACCCGGGGGCATCAGAACACTGAAGCTTTCTTT	CSARPTRGHQNTEAFF
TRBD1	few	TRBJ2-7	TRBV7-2	TGTGCCAGCAGCTTAGTGGCGACAGGGGACCCCTACGAGCAGTACTTC	CASSLVATGDPYEQYF
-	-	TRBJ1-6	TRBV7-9	TGTGCCAGCAGCTTAGTCGAGGGGGGAAGGGAGTCACCCCTCCACTTT	CASSLVEGGRESPLHF
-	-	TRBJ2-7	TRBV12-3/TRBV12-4	TGTGCCAGCAACCCCGGGGGGCCGAGCTCCTACGAGCAGTACTTC	CASNPGGPSSYEQYF
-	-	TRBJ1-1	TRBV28	TGTGCCAGCTCAGGTCGTGCCATTATTGGGAACACTGAAGCTTTCTTT	CASSGRAIIGNTEAFF
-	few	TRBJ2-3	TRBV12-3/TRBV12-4	TGTGCCAGCAGTTTAATGGCGGGGCAGAGCACAGATACGCAGTATTTT	CASSLMAGQSTDTQYF
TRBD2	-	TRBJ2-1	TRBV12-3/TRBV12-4	TGTGCCAGCACCCTCCGGGTGGGGACTAGCGCTGAGCAGTTCTTC	CASTLRVGTSAEQFF
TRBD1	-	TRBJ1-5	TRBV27	TGTGCCAGCAGTGACAGGGAAGGGCAGCCCCAGCATTTT	CASSDREGQPQHF
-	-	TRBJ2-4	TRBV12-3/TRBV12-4	TGTGCCAGCAACCTGGGGGGCTCCGTGGCCAAAAACATTCAGTACTTC	CASNLGGSVAKNIQYF
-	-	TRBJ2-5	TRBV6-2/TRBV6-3	TGTGCCAGCAGTTACGATGGGGGGAACTCTGAGACCCAGTACTTC	CASSYDGGNSETQYF
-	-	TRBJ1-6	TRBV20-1	TGCAGTGCTGGAGATGGGATCCGGGATAATTCACCCCTCCACTTT	CSAGDGIRDNSPLHF
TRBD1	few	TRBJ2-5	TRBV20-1	TGCAGTGCTAGAGGACAGGGGGAGACCCAGTACTTC	CSARGQGETQYF
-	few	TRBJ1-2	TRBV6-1	TGTGCCAGCAGTGGACAGCTCTACCCTTATGGCTACACCTTC	CASSGQLYPYGYTF
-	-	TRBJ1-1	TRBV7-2	TGTGCCAGCACCCTTGAGATGACAGGGAACACTGAAGCTTTCTTT	CASTLEMTGNTEAFF
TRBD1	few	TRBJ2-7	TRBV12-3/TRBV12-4	TGTGCCAGCAGCCTACCCCGGGACAGGGGACCCTACGAGCAGTACTTC	CASSLPRDRGPYEQYF
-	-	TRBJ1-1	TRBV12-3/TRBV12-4	TGTGCCAGCAGTTCACTGTTTGACAACCAAGCTTTCTTT	CASSSLFDNQAFF